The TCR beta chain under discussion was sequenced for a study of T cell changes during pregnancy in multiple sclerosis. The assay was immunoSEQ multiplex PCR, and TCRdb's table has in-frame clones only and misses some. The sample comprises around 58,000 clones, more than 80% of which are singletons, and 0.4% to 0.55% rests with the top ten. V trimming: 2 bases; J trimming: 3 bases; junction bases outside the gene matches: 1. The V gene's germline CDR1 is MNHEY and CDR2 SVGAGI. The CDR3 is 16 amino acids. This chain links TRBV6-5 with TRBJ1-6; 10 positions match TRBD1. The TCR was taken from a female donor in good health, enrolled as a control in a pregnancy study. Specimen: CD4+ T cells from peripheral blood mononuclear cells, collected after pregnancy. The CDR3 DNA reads TGTGCCAGCAGTTACGGGGACAGGGGCTATAATTCACCCCTCCACTTT. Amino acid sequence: CASSYGDRGYNSPLHF.